This TCR beta chain came from a study of blood T cell repertoires in COVID-19. Study in general: Spain, Italy and the United States supplied samples that represented acute and convalescent COVID-19. Sources were T cells, B-cell-depleted T cells, or PBMCs; the material itself was cDNA or gDNA.

The repertoire was sequenced with immunoSEQ multiplex PCR; TCRdb's copy has only in-frame clones and lacks some. The sample carries over 85,000 clones, about 85% recorded once. The germline CDR1 and CDR2 sequences are SNHLY and FYNNEI. Trimming removed 4 bases at V and 5 bases at J, with 12 bases between. CDR3 length: 15 amino acids. This clone was counted between two and nine times. Sequenced material: peripheral blood. V gene TRBV2 combines with J gene TRBJ1-6; D remains unclear. The source is a human donor in a cohort sampled during active COVID-19. CDR3 region: CASSVRELDNSPLHF. CDR3 coding DNA: TGTGCCAGCAGTGTGAGGGAGTTGGATAATTCACCCCTCCACTTT.